This T cell receptor (beta chain) appears in the sequencing data of a study of CD8+ T cells in alopecia areata. Study as a whole: Oral tofacitinib (5 to 10 mg twice daily) was administered to treated patients.

After isolation, RNA underwent reverse transcription to generate cDNA as the sequencing template. The method was immunoSEQ multiplex PCR; TCRdb's version includes in-frame clones alone and lacks a portion of them. The table has about 220,000 clones, about three fifths seen once. Stated treatment: oral pan-JAK inhibitor, 5-10 mg twice daily. This CDR3 is built from 17 residues. V was clipped by 0 bases and J by 0 bases, with 15 bases between them. The V gene's germline CDR1 is SGHDT and CDR2 YYEEEE. Overall study findings and caveats: Higher clonality and more expanded CD8+ clones appeared in lesional than normal scalp. A great number of expanded lesional clones endured in scalp and blood during tofacitinib.

About this clone: Its antigen is not identified.

Here the sequenced sample was CD4+ T cells sorted from blood, taken at week 4, from a patient treated with tofacitinib. The clonotype comes from a human donor with alopecia areata. This chain connects TRBV5-6 to TRBJ1-2; no definite D call. CDR3 in DNA: TGTGCCAGCAGCTTGGTGGTTCCCCGACAATCTAACTATGGCTACACCTTC. It encodes CASSLVVPRQSNYGYTF.